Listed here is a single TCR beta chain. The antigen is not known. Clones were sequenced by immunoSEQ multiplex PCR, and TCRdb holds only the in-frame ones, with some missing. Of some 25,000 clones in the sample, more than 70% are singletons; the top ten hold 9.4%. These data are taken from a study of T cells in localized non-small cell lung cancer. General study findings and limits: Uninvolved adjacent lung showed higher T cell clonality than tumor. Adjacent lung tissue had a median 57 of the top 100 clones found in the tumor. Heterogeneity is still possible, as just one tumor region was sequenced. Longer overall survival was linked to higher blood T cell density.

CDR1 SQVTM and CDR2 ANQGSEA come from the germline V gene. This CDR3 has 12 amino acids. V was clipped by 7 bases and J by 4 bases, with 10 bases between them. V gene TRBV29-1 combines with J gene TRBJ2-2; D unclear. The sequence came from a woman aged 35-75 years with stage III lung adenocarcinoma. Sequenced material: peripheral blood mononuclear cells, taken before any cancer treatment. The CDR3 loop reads CSAVTFTGELFF. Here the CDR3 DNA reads TGCAGCGCAGTCACCTTCACCGGGGAGCTGTTTTTT.